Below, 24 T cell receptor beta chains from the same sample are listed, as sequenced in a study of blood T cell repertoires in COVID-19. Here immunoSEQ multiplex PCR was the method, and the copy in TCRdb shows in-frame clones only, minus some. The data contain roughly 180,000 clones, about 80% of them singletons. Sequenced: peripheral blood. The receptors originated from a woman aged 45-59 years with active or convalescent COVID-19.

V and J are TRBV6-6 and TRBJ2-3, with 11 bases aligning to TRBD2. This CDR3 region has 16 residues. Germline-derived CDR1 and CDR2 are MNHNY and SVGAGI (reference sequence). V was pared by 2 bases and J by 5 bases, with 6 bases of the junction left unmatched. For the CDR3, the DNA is TGTGCCAGCAGTTACCCGTCTAGCGGGGGGATAGATACGCAGTATTTT. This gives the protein CASSYPSSGGIDTQYF.

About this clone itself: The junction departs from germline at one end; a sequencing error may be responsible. In DNA form, the CDR3 reads TGCGCCAGCAGTGAGAGCGACCCATGCTCCTACGAGCAGTGCTTC. Amino acids: CASSESDPCSYEQCF. The rearrangement joins TRBV10-1 to TRBJ2-7; D is ambiguous. The CDR3 spans 15 residues. Germline-derived CDR1 and CDR2 are WNHNN and SYGVQD (reference sequence).

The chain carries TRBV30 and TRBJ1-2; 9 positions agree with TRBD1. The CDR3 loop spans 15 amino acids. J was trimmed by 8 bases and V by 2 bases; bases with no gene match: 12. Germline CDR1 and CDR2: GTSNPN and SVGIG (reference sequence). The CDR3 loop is CAWSPPGQGSWGYTF. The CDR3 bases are TGTGCCTGGAGTCCCCCGGGACAGGGAAGTTGGGGCTACACCTTC.

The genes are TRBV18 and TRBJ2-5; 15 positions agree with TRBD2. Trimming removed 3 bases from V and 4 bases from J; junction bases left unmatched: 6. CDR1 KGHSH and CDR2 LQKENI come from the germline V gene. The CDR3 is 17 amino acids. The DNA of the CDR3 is TGTGCCAGCTCACCTAATTCGGGACTAGCGGGAGGAGAGACCCAGTACTTC. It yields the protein CASSPNSGLAGGETQYF.

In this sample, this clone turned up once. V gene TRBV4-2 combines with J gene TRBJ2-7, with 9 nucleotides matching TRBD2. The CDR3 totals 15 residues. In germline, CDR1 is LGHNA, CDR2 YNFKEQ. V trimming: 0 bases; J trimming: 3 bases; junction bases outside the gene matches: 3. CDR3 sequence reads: CASSQEAGGVYEQYF. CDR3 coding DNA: TGTGCCAGCAGCCAAGAGGCGGGAGGGGTCTACGAGCAGTACTTC.

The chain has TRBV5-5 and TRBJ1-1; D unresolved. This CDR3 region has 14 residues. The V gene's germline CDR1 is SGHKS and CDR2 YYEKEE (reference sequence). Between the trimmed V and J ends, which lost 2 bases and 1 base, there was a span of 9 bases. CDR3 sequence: CASSLQFRNTEAFF. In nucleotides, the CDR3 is TGTGCCAGCAGCTTACAGTTCCGGAACACTGAAGCTTTCTTT.

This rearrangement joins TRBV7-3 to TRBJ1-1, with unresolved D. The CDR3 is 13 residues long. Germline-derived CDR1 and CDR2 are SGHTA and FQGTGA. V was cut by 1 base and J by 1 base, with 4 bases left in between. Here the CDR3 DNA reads TGTGCCAGCAGCTTAAGCAGGAACACTGAAGCTTTCTTT. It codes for CASSLSRNTEAFF.

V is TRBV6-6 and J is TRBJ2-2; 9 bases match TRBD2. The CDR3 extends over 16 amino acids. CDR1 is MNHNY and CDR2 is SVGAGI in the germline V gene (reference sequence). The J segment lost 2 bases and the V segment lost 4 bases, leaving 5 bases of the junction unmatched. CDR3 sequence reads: CASSSLAGANTGELFF. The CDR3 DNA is TGTGCCAGCAGTTCCTTAGCGGGGGCAAACACCGGGGAGCTGTTTTTT.

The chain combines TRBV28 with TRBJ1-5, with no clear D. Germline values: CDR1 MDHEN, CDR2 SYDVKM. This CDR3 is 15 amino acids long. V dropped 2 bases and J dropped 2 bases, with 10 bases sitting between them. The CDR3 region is CASSLGLFGNQPQHF. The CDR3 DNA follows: TGTGCCAGCAGTTTAGGGCTATTCGGCAATCAGCCCCAGCATTTT.

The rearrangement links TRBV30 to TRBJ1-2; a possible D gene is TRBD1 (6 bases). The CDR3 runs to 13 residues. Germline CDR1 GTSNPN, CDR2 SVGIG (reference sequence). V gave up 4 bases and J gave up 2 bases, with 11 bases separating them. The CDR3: CAWTRGRNYGYTF. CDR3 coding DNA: TGTGCCTGGACCAGGGGCCGGAACTATGGCTACACCTTC.

CDR3 region: CASSYSGTGGFEQFF. The DNA for the CDR3 is TGTGCCAGCAGCTACTCCGGGACAGGGGGCTTTGAGCAGTTCTTC. The V gene is TRBV3-1 (or the pseudogene TRBV3-2), the J gene TRBJ2-1; 12 bases agree with TRBD1. Trimming at V came to 5 bases and at J to 9 bases, leaving 8 bases not matched to a gene. The CDR3 is made up of 15 amino acids. CDR1 and CDR2 (germline): LGHDT, YNNKEL (reference sequence).

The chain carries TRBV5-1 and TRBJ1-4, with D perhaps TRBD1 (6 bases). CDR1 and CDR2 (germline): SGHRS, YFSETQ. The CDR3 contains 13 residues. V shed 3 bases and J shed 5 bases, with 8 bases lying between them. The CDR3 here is CASSSQGNEKLFF. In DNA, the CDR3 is TGCGCCAGCAGCTCTCAGGGGAATGAAAAACTGTTTTTT.

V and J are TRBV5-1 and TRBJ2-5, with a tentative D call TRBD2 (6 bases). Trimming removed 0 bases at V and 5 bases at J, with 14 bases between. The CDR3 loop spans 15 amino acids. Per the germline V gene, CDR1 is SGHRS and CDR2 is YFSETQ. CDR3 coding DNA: TGCGCCAGCAGCTTGGTGGGGGGAAATGGTGAGACCCAGTACTTC. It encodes CASSLVGGNGETQYF.

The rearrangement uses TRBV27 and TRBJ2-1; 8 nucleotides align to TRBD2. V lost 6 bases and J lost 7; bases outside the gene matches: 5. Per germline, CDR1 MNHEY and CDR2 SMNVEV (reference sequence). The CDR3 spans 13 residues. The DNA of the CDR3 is TGTGCCAGCAGATCCGGGGGGGGTAATGAGCAGTTCTTC. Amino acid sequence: CASRSGGGNEQFF.

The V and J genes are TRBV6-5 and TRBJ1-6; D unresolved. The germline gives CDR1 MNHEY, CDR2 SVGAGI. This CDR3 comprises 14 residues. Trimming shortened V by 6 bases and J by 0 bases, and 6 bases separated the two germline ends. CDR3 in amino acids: CASSSSSYNSPLHF. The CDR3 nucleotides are TGTGCCAGCAGCTCGAGCTCCTATAATTCACCCCTCCACTTT.

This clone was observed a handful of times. This CDR3 reads CASSPAGVRTEAFF. Written as DNA, the CDR3 is TGTGCCAGCAGCCCAGCAGGGGTACGCACTGAAGCTTTCTTT. The chain combines TRBV7-8 with TRBJ1-1; maybe TRBD1 (6 bases). Looked up from germline, CDR1 is SGHVS and CDR2 is FQNEAQ. CDR3 length: 14 amino acids. Trimming left V 5 bases short and J 4 bases short, with 14 bases between.

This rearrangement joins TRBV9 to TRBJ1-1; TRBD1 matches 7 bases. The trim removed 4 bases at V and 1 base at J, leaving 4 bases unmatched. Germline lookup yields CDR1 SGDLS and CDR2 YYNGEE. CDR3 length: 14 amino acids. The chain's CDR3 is CASSNRGGNTEAFF. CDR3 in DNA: TGTGCCAGCAGCAACAGGGGAGGGAACACTGAAGCTTTCTTT. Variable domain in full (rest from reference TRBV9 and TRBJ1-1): DSGVTQTPKHLITATGQRVTLRCSPRSGDLSVYWYQQSLDQGLQFLIQYYNGEERAKGNILERFSAQQFPDLHSELNLSSLELGDSALYFCASSNRGGNTEAFFGQGTRLTVV.

This chain's CDR3 is CAWSGLAGGGDTQYF. CDR3 coding DNA: TGTGCCTGGAGTGGACTAGCGGGGGGTGGTGATACGCAGTATTTT. The chain employs TRBV30 and TRBJ2-3, with TRBD2 identical over 13 bases. With V trimmed by 1 base and J by 6 bases, 4 bases remained unmatched. This CDR3 region has 15 residues. CDR1 is GTSNPN, CDR2 SVGIG, per germline (reference sequence).

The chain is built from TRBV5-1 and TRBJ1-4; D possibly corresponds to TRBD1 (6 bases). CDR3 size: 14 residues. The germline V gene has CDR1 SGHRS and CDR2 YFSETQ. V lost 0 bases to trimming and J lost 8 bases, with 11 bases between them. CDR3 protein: CASSLDTGNEKLFF. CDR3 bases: TGCGCCAGCAGCTTGGACACAGGGAACGAAAAACTGTTTTTT.

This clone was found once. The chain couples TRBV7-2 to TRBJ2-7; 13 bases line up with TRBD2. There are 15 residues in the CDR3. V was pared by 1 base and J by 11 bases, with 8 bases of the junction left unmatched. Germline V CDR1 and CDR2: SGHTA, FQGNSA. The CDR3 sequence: CASSLGGTSGVEEYF. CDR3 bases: TGTGCCAGCAGCTTAGGTGGGACTAGCGGGGTGGAGGAGTACTTC. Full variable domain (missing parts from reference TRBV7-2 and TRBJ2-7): GAGVSQSPSNKVTEKGKDVELRCDPISGHTALYWYRQSLGQGLEFLIYFQGNSAPDKSGLPSDRFSAERTGGSVSTLTIQRTQQEDSAVYLCASSLGGTSGVEEYFGPGTRLTVT.

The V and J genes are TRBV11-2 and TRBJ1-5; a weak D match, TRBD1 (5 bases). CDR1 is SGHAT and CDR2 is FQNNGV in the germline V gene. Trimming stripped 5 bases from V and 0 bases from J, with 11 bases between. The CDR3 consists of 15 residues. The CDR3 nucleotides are TGTGCCAGCAGCGATCTGGGACTTAGCAATCAGCCCCAGCATTTT. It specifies CASSDLGLSNQPQHF.

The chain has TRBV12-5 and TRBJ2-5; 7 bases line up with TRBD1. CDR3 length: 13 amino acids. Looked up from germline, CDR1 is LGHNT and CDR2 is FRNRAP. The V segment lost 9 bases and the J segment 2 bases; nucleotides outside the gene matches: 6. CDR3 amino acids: CASQTGNQETQYF. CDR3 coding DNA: TGTGCTAGCCAGACAGGGAATCAAGAGACCCAGTACTTC. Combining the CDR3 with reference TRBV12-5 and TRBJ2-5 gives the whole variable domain DARVTQTPRHKVTEMGQEVTMRCQPILGHNTVFWYRQTMMQGLELLAYFRNRAPLDDSGMPKDRFSAEMPDATLATLKIQPSEPRDSAVYFCASQTGNQETQYFGPGTRLLVL.

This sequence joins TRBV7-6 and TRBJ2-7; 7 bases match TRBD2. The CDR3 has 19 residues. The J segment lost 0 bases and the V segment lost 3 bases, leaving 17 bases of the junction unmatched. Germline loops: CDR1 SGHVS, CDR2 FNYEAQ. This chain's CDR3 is CASSFSPPGLEGGSYEQYF. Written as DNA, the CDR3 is TGTGCCAGCAGCTTTTCTCCCCCAGGACTAGAAGGTGGCTCCTACGAGCAGTACTTC.

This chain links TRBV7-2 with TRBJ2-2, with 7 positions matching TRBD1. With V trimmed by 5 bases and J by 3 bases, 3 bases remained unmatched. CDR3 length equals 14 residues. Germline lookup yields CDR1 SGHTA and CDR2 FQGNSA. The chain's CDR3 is CASSNQGDTGELFF. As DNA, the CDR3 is TGTGCCAGCAGCAACCAGGGGGACACCGGGGAGCTGTTTTTT.